This TCR beta chain was captured in a study of breast tumors, draining lymph nodes, adjacent tissues. Overall study results and limits: Tumor and nontumor repertoires were significantly more similar in luminal-like than in basal-like breast cancer. The lymph node origin of tumor T cells was framed as consistent with a hypothesis, not demonstrated. Tumor repertoires ranked between lymph nodes and nontumor tissue in diversity, with V and J gene preferences.

Breast cancer patients provided tissue from their axillary draining lymph nodes. TCRdb redid the calling of the multiplex PCR reads with MiXCR, one entry per CDR3 protein. The profile shows 250,000 or so distinct CDR3 sequences, about 30% of them singletons. The CDR3 spans 11 residues. CDR1 is SQVTM, CDR2 ANQGSEA, per germline. V was cut by 8 bases and J by 4 bases, with 10 bases left in between. Of note for this clonotype: Its antigen is unidentified.

The chain employs TRBV29-1 and TRBJ2-3; a possible D gene is TRBD2 (5 bases). The sequence derives from a female donor with breast cancer. Some clones in this sample may be carry-over from other donors' samples. Specimen: axillary lymph node tissue. The DNA for the CDR3 is TGCAGCTTCTTGAGGGCAGATACGCAGTATTTT. It is translated as CSFLRADTQYF.